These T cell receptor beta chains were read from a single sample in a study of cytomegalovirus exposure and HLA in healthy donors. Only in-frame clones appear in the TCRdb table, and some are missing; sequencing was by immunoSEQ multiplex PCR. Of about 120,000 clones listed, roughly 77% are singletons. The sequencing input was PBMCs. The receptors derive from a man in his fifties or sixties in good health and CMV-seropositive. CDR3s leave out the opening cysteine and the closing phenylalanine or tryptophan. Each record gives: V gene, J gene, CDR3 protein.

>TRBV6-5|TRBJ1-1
ASSYVGTTNTEAF
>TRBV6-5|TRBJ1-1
ASSKPGQKNTEAF
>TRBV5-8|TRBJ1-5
ASSLGFEGTTHQPQH
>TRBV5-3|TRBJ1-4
ARTLGGGEKLF
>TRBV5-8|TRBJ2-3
ASSLNGQGTDTQY
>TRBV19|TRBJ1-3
ASSTGAAGGNTIY
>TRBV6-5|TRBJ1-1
ASSYRARGLSEAF
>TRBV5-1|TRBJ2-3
ASSLITSGGSDTQY
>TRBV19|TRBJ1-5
ASSKETGIPNQPQH
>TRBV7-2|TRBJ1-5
ASSPETGVHQPQH
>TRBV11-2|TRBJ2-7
ASSGGQISYEQY
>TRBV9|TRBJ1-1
ASSVEESRGEQAPGGFVTEAF
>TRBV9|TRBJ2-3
ASSVALGTRERDTQY
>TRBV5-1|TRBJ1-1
ASSLESYTEAF
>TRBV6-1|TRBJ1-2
ASSEWRGGGYT
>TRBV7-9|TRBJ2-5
ASSTLAGGQETQY
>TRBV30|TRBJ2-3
AWSVGLADADTQY
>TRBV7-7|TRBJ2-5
ASSPGTGGQETQY
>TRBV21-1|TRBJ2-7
ASSKSRARGDYSYEQY
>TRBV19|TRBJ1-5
ASSIVDRGDGPQH
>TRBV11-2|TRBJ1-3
ASSLAVVGNTIY
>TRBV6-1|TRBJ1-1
ASSEALLGGGTEAF
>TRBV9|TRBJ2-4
ASSTGPAAKNIQY
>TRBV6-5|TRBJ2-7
ASSETSGSYEQY
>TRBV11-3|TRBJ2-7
ASTPRTTAHEQY
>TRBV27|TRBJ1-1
ASSLRHSYGAF
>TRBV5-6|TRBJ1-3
ASSLLPRGTGNTIY
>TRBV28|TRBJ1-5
ASRTGGGDQPQH
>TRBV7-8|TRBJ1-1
ASNFGGPTEAF
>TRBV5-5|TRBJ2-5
ASSLGGSGGETQY
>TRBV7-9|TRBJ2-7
ASSLAVMYGTGSSYEQY
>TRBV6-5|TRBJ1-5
ASSYSGQANQPQH
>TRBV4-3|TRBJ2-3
ASSQALAGGTDTQY
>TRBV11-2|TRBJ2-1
ASSLDGSAGPMF
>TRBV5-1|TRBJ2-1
ASSLAEGTGVRNEQF
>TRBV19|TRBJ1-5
ASSHRGNQPQH
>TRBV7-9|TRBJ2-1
ASSLVGTGSNEQF
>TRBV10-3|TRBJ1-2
AISEEGEKYGYT
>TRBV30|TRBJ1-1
AWSVGQEEAF
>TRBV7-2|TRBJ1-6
ASSLGPPGDSPLH
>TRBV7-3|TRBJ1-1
ASSLRSATEAF
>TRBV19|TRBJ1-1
ASSIAGGGTEAF
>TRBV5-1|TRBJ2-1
ASSLVGLRGEQF
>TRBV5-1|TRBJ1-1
ASSPPGQGRNTEAF